This T cell receptor (beta chain) stems from a study of molecular identifiers for immune sequencing clone quantification. Study overall: Across replicate runs, RNA obtained from about 20,000 or 100,000 naive CD8 cells was divided into five, with four undergoing sequencing.

This clonotype occurred a few times. Antigen specificity is unknown. Each CDR3 protein is one row after TCRdb ran MiXCR on the PCR reads. The sample records approximately 670,000 distinct CDR3 sequences, 15% to 20% being singletons. Study-wide results and limits: Spiked Jurkat TCR RNA equal to one cell could reportedly be picked out among one million naive cells. In cases of identical TCR molecules sharing a barcode, highly expanded clone sizes could be underestimated.

CDR1 MNHNY and CDR2 SVGAGI come from the germline V gene (reference sequence). V was shortened by 0 bases and J by 12 bases, with 6 bases between the two germline ends. The CDR3 spans 11 residues. Sequencing was done on a sample of naive CD8+ T cells from blood, with Jurkat cell RNA spiked in. The subset was: FACS-sorted CD8+CD4-CCR7+CD45RA+ naive T cells. This clonotype originated in a human donor in good health. Some libraries in this study had Jurkat cell RNA spiked in. The chain has TRBV6-6 and TRBJ1-5; possible D gene TRBD1, 5 bases. This CDR3 is CASSYSGLQHF. CDR3 DNA sequence: TGTGCCAGCAGTTACTCGGGGCTCCAGCATTTT.